Listed below are T cell receptor beta chains from one sample, sequenced in a study of shared clonotypes between healthy human individuals. Using immunoSEQ multiplex PCR, the repertoire was profiled, and TCRdb retains in-frame clones only, with some absent. The table records about 2.1 million clones, 80% to 95% of them present only once. Sequencing used naive CD8+ T cells from PBMCs. The receptors shown here come from a man in his late teens or twenties in good health. Some clones in this sample may be carry-over from other donors' samples. The CDR3 runs from the conserved cysteine through the conserved F or W. The D gene is left open where the match is weak. Rows give clone size only sometimes, using once, few, many, or a class for an expanded clone.

j_call v_call d_call clone_size cdr3_nt cdr3_aa
TRBJ2-5 TRBV27 TRBD2 . TGTGCCAGCAACCTAGCGGGAGGGAGGGAGACCCAGTACTTC CASNLAGGRETQYF
TRBJ2-3 TRBV6-5 . once TGTGCCAGCAGTCCGGTATTCACAGATACGCAGTATTTT CASSPVFTDTQYF
TRBJ2-7 TRBV4-1 TRBD2 . TGCGCCAGCAGCTACCTGACTAGCGGGGTGTACGAGCAGTACTTC CASSYLTSGVYEQYF
TRBJ1-2 TRBV9 . once TGTGCCAGCAGCGCGTCAGGTGCGGGAAACTATGGCTACACCTTC CASSASGAGNYGYTF
TRBJ2-7 TRBV27 . . TGTGCCAGCAGCCTACTCATATCCCCCTACGAGCAGTACTTC CASSLLISPYEQYF
TRBJ2-5 TRBV19 . . TGTGCCAGTAGTATATGGTCGGAAGAGACCCAGTACTTC CASSIWSEETQYF
TRBJ1-5 TRBV7-8 TRBD1 . TGTGCCAGCAGCCTGAACAGGGGTAGGAATCAGCCCCAGCATTTT CASSLNRGRNQPQHF
TRBJ1-3 TRBV19 . . TGTGCCAGGAGAGGCGGCCCTGGAAACACCATATATTTT CARRGGPGNTIYF
TRBJ2-1 TRBV7-9 . . TGTGCCAGCAGCGGGGGGCCAACTGAGCAGTTCTTC CASSGGPTEQFF
TRBJ2-1 TRBV7-9 . . TGTGCCAGCAGCGGCGCCCAGGGGCGATCCAATGAGCAGTTCTTC CASSGAQGRSNEQFF
TRBJ2-1 TRBV11-2 TRBD2 . TGTGCCAGCAGCTTAGTCGGCGGGAGTGGTGATGAGCAGTTCTTC CASSLVGGSGDEQFF
TRBJ2-2 TRBV28 TRBD2 . TGTGCCACCACACTCCTAGCGGCCAACACCGGGGAGCTGTTTTTT CATTLLAANTGELFF
TRBJ1-2 TRBV4-2 . once TGTGCCAGCAGCCAAGATGCCGCAGCCCCAACCGAGGGGGGCTACACCTTC CASSQDAAAPTEGGYTF
TRBJ2-5 TRBV29-1 . . TGCAGCGTTGTCCCGATCACCCCCGGGCGTCAAGAGACCCAGTACTTC CSVVPITPGRQETQYF
TRBJ2-3 TRBV19 TRBD2 . TGTGCCAGTAGTAAGCTAGCGGATAGCACAGATACGCAGTATTTT CASSKLADSTDTQYF
TRBJ1-5 TRBV15 . . TGTGCCACCAGCACCAGGGCCACTACAAATCAGCCCCAGCATTTT CATSTRATTNQPQHF
TRBJ2-7 TRBV10-3 TRBD2 . TGTGCCATCAGTGCCGGGACTAGCGGGAGTTCTCCCCACGAGCAGTACTTC CAISAGTSGSSPHEQYF
TRBJ2-7 TRBV13 . . TGTGCCAGCAGCTATCAGACAGACTACGAGCAGTACTTC CASSYQTDYEQYF
TRBJ2-6 TRBV19 . . TGTGCCAGTAGTACCCCAGGGACCCGGTTCATCCTGACTTTC CASSTPGTRFILTF
TRBJ1-1 TRBV6-1 . . TGTGCCAGCAGTGAAGAAAGGGGCGGTTGGAACACTGAAGCTTTCTTT CASSEERGGWNTEAFF
TRBJ2-5 TRBV7-2 TRBD2 . TGTGCCAGCAGCTTACGAGCGGGAGACCTCAGAGGGACCCAGTACTTC CASSLRAGDLRGTQYF
TRBJ2-1 TRBV9 . . TGTGCCAGCAGCGCCCGGTCGAGGAGCGCAGATGAGCAGTTCTTC CASSARSRSADEQFF
TRBJ2-7 TRBV5-1 . . TGCGCCAGCAGCTCCGACTGGACCCTTTCCTACGAGCAGTACTTC CASSSDWTLSYEQYF
TRBJ2-2 TRBV10-3 TRBD1 . TGTGCCATCATCCCGGGACAGACGAACACCGGGGAGCTGTTTTTT CAIIPGQTNTGELFF
TRBJ2-6 TRBV19 . . TGTGCCAGTAGTCTTTCGCGGGGTGGGGCCAACGTCCTGACTTTC CASSLSRGGANVLTF
TRBJ2-7 TRBV5-6 TRBD1 . TGTGCCAGCAGCTCCGGACAGGGGAGACCCTACGAGCAGTACTTC CASSSGQGRPYEQYF
TRBJ2-7 TRBV6-1 . . TGTGCCAGCAGCTCACCTATTGACAGAGCCTACGAGCAGTACTTC CASSSPIDRAYEQYF